This T cell receptor (beta chain) was profiled in a study of T cells after yellow fever vaccination. Points from the study as a whole: The day 0 sorted memory subsets showed almost all vaccine-responding clonotypes to be undetectable. Clonotypes shared by both compartments, CD4 and CD8, made up a small share.

Per the germline V gene, CDR1 is SEHNR and CDR2 is FQNEAQ (reference sequence). This CDR3 has 13 amino acids. The germline V and J ends were trimmed by 2 bases and 7 bases, with 8 bases remaining between them. Using its own MiXCR run on the 5' RACE reads, TCRdb lists one record per CDR3 protein. This table has about 22,000 distinct CDR3 sequences, roughly 5% appearing once. This clonotype was observed many times. Here the sequenced sample was PBMCs, either bulk or a sorted T-cell subset (CD4+, CD8+, memory, or dextramer-sorted; not recorded which), taken approximately 40 days after the first yellow fever vaccination. The TCR was taken from a man aged 18 to 35 who received the YFV17D yellow fever vaccine. The chain links TRBV7-9 to TRBJ2-2; perhaps TRBD2 as D (6 bases). The CDR3, as DNA: TGTGCCAGCAGCTTAACGGGGGACGGGGAGCTGTTTTTT. Protein: CASSLTGDGELFF. Combining the CDR3 with reference TRBV7-9 and TRBJ2-2 gives the whole variable domain DTGVSQNPRHKITKRGQNVTFRCDPISEHNRLYWYRQTLGQGPEFLTYFQNEAQLEKSRLLSDRFSAERPKGSFSTLEIQRTEQGDSAMYLCASSLTGDGELFFGEGSRLTVL.